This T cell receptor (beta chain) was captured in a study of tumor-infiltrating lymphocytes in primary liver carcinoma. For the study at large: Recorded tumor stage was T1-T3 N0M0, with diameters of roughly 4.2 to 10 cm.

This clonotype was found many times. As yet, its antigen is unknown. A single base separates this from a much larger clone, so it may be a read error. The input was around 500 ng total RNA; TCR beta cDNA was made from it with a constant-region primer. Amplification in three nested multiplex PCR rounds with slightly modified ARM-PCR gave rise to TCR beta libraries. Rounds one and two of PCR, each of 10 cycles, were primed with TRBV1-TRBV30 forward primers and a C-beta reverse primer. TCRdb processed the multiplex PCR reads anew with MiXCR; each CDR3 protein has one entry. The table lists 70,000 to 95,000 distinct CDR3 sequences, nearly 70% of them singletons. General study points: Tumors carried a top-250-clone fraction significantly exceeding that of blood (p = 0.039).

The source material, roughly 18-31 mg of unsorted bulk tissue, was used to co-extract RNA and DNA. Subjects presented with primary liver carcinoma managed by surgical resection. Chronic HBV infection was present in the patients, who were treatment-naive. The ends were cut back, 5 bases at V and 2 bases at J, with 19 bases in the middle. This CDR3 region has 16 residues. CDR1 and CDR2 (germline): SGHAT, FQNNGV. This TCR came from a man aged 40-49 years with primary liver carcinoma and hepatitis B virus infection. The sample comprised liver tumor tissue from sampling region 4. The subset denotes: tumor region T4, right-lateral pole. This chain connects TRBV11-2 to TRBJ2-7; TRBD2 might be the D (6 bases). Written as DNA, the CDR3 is TGTGCCAGCAGCCCCCGCGGGGCAGGGCCCACCTACGAGCAGTACTTC. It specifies CASSPRGAGPTYEQYF.